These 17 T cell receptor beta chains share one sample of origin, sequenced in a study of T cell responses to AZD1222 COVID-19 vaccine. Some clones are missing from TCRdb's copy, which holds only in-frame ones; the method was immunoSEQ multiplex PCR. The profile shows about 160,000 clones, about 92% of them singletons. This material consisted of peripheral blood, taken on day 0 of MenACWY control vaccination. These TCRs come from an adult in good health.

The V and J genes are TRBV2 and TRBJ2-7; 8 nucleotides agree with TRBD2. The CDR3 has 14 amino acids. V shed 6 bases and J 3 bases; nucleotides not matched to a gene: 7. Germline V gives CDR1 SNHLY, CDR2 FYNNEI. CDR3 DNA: TGTGCCAGCAGGAGACTAGCGACTCACTACGAGCAGTACTTC. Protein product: CASRRLATHYEQYF.

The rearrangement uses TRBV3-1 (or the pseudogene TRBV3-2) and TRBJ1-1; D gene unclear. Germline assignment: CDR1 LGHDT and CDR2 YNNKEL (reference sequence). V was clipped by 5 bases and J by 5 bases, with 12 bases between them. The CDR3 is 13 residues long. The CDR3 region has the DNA TGTGCCAGCAGCATTACCGGAAGGACTGAAGCTTTCTTT. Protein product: CASSITGRTEAFF.

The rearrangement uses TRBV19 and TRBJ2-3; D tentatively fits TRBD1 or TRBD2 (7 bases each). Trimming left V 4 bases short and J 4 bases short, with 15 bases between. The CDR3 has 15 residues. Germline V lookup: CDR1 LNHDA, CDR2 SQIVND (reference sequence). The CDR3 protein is CASSTGGGGADTQYF. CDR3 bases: TGTGCCAGTAGTACGGGAGGAGGGGGCGCAGATACGCAGTATTTT.

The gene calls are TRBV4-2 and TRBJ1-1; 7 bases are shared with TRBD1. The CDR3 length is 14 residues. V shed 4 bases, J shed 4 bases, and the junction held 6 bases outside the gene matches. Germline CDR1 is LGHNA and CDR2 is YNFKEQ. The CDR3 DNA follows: TGTGCCAGCAGCCCCAGCCCAGGGGGCACTGAAGCTTTCTTT. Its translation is CASSPSPGGTEAFF.

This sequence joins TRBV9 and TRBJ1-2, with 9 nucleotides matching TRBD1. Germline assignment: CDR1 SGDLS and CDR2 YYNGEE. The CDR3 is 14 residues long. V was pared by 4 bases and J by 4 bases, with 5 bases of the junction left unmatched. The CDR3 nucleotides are TGTGCCAGCAGCCCTCAGACAGGGGGCTATGGCTACACCTTC. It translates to CASSPQTGGYGYTF.

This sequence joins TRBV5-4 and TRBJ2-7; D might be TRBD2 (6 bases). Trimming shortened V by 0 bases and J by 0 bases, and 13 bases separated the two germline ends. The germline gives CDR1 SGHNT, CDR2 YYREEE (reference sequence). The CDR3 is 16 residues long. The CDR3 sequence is CASSLGPSGYSYEQYF. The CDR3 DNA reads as TGTGCCAGCAGCTTGGGGCCCAGCGGGTACTCCTACGAGCAGTACTTC.

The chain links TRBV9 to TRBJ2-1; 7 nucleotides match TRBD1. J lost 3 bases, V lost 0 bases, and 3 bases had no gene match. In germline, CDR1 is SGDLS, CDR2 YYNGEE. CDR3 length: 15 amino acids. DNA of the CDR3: TGTGCCAGCAGCGTAGGCGCAGGGGGCTACAATGAGCAGTTCTTC. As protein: CASSVGAGGYNEQFF.

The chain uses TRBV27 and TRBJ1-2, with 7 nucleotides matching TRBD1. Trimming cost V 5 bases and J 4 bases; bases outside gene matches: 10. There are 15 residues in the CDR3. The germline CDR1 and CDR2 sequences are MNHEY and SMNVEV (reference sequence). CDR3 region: CASSRTGPLGYGYTF. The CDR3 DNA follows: TGTGCCAGCAGTCGGACAGGACCGCTCGGCTATGGCTACACCTTC.

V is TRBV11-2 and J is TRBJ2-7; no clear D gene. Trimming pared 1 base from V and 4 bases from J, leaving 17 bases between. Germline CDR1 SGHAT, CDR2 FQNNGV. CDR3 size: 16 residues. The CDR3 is CASSLGRGTGIYEQYF. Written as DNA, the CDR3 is TGTGCCAGCAGCTTAGGCCGAGGCACTGGAATTTACGAGCAGTACTTC.

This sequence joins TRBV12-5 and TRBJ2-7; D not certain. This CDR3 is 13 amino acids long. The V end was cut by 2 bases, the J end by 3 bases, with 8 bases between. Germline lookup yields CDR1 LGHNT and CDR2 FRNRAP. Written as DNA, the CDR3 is TGTGCTAGTGGTTTGTCTCATCTCTACGAGCAGTACTTC. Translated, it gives CASGLSHLYEQYF.

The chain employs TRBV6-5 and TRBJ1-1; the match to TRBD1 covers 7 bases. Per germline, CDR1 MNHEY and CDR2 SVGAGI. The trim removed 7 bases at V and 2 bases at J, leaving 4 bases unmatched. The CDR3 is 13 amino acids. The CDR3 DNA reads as TGTGCCAGCAACCAGGGGGGCAACACTGAAGCTTTCTTT. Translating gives CASNQGGNTEAFF.

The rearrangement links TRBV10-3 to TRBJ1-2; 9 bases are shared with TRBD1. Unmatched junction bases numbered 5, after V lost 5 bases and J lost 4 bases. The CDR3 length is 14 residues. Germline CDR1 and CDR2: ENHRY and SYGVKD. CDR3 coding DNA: TGTGCCATCAGTTCGGGACAGGGAATCTATGGCTACACCTTC. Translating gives CAISSGQGIYGYTF.

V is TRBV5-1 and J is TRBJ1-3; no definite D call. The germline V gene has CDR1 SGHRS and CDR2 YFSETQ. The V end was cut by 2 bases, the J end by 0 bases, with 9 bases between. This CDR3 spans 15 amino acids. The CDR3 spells CASSFVPLSGNTIYF. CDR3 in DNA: TGCGCCAGCAGCTTCGTCCCCCTCTCTGGAAACACCATATATTTT.

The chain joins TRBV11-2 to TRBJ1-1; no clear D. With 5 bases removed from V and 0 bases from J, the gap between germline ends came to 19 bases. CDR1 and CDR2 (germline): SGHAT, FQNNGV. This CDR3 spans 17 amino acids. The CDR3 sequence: CASSPTFEVSLNTEAFF. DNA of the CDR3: TGTGCCAGCAGCCCCACCTTCGAGGTTTCGTTGAACACTGAAGCTTTCTTT.

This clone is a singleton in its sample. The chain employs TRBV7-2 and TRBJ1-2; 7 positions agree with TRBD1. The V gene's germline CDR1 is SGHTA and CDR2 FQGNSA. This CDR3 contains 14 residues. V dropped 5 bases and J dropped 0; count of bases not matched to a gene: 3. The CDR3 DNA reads TGTGCCAGCAGCGCCGACAGGGCTAACTATGGCTACACCTTC. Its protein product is CASSADRANYGYTF.

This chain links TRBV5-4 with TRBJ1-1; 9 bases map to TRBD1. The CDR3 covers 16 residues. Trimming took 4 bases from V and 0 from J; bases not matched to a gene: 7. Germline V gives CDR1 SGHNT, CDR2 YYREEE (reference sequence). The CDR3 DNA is TGTGCCAGCAGCCCGGACAGGGGCGCGATGAACACTGAAGCTTTCTTT. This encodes CASSPDRGAMNTEAFF.

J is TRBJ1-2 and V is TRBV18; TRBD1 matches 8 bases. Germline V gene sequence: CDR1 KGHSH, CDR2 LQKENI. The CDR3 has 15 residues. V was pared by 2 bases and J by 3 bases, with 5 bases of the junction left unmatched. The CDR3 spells CASSPAQGGYYGYTF. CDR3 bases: TGTGCCAGCTCACCAGCACAGGGGGGGTACTATGGCTACACCTTC.